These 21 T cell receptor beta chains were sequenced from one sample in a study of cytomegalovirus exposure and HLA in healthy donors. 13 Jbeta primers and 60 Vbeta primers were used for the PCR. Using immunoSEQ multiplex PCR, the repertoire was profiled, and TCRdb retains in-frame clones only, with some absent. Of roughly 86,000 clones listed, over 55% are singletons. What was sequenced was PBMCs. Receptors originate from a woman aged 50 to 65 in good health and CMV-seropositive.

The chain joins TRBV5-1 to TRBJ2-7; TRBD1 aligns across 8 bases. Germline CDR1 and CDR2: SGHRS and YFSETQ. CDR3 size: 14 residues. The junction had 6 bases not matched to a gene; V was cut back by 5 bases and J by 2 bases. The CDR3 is CASSGQGFAYEQYF. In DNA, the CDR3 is TGCGCCAGCAGTGGACAGGGCTTTGCCTACGAGCAGTACTTC.

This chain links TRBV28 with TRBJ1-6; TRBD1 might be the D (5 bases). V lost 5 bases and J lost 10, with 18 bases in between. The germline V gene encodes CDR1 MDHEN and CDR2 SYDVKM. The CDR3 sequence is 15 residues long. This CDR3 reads CASSTPDSHISPLHF. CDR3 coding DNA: TGTGCCAGCAGTACCCCTGACAGCCACATCTCACCCCTCCACTTT.

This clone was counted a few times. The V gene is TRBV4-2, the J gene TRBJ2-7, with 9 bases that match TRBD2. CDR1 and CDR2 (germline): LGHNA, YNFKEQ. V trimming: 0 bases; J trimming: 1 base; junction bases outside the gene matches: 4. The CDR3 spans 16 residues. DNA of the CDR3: TGTGCCAGCAGCCAAGAGGAAGCGGGGGGTTCCTACGAGCAGTACTTC. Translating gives CASSQEEAGGSYEQYF.

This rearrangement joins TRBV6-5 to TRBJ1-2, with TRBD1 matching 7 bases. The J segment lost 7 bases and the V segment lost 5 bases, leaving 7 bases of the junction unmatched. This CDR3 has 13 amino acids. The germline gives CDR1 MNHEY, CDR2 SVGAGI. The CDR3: CASSKGQLGGYTF. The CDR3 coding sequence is TGTGCCAGCAGTAAGGGACAGCTAGGTGGCTACACCTTC.

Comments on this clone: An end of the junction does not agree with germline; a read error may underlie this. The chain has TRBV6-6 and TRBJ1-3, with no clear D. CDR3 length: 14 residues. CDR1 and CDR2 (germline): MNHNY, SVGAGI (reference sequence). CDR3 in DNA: TGTGCCGGCAGGCCCCGCGGCACGAGGGACACCATATATTTT. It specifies CAGRPRGTRDTIYF.

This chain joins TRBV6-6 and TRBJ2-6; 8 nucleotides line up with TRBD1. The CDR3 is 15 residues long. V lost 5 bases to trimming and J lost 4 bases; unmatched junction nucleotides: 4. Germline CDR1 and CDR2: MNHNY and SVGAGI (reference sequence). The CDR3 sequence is CASSNRGDGANVLTF. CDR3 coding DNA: TGTGCCAGCAGTAACAGGGGGGACGGGGCCAACGTCCTGACTTTC.

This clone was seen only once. The CDR3 nucleotides are TGTGCCAGCAGTTTTTACAGAAGCACAGATACGCAGTATTTT. This sequence encodes CASSFYRSTDTQYF. V and J are TRBV27 and TRBJ2-3, with no clear D. The germline gives CDR1 MNHEY, CDR2 SMNVEV (reference sequence). Trimming took 3 bases from V and 0 from J, leaving 7 bases between them. The CDR3 sequence is 14 residues long.

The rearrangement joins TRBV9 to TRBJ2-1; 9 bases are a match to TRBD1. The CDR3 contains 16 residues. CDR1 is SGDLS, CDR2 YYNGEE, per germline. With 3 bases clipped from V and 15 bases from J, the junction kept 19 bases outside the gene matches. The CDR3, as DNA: TGTGCCAGCAGCGCAGCCGCCCCGGGACAGGGTGGTTTTAGGTTCTTC. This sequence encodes CASSAAAPGQGGFRFF. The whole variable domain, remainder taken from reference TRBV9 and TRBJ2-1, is DSGVTQTPKHLITATGQRVTLRCSPRSGDLSVYWYQQSLDQGLQFLIQYYNGEERAKGNILERFSAQQFPDLHSELNLSSLELGDSALYFCASSAAAPGQGGFRFFGPGTRLTVL.

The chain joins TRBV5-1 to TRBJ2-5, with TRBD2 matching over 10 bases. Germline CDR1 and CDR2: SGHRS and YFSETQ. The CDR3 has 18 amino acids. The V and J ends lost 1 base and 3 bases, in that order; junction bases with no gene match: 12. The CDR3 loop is CASSLMIAGGHPKETQYF. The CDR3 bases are TGCGCCAGCAGCTTGATGATAGCGGGGGGCCACCCAAAAGAGACCCAGTACTTC.

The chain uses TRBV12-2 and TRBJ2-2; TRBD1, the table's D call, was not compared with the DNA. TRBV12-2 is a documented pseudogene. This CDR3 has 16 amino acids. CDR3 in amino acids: CASRLAPQGNTGELFF. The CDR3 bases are TGTGCAAGTCGCTTAGCGCCACAGGGGAACACCGGGGAGCTGTTTTTT.

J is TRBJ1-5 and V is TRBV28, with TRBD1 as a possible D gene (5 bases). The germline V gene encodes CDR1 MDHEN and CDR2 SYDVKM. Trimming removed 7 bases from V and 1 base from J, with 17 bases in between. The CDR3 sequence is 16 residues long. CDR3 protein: CASMRPVRGSNQPQHF. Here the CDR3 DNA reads TGTGCCAGCATGAGGCCGGTTAGGGGAAGCAATCAGCCCCAGCATTTT.

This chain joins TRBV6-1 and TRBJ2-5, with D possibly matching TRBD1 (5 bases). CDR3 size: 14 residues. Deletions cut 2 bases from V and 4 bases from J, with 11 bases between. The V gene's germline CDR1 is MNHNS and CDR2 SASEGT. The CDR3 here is CASSERGRAETQYF. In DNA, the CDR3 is TGTGCCAGCAGTGAAAGGGGCAGGGCAGAGACCCAGTACTTC.

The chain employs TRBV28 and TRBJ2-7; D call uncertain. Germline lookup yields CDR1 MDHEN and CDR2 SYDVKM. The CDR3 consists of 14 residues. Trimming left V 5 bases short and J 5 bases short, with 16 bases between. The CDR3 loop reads CASSRGPAYHEQYF. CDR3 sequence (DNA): TGTGCCAGCAGTCGAGGCCCGGCGTACCACGAGCAGTACTTC.

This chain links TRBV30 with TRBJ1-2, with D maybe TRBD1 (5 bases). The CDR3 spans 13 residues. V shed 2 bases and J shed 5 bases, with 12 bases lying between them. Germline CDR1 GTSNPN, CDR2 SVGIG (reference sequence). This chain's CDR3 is CAWSQTVSYGYTF. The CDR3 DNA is TGTGCCTGGAGTCAGACAGTGTCATATGGCTACACCTTC.

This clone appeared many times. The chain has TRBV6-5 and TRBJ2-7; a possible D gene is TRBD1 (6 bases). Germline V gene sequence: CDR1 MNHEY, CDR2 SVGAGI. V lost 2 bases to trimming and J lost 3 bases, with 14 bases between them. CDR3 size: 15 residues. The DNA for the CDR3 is TGTGCCAGCAGTTACCTAGCCAACAGGGACTACGAGCAGTACTTC. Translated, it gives CASSYLANRDYEQYF.

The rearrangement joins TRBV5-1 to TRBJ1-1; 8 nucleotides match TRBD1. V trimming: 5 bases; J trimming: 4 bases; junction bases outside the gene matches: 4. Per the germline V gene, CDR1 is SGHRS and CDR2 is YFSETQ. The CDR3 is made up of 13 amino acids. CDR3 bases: TGCGCCAGCAGGACAGGGGAGCCCACTGAAGCTTTCTTT. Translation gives CASRTGEPTEAFF.

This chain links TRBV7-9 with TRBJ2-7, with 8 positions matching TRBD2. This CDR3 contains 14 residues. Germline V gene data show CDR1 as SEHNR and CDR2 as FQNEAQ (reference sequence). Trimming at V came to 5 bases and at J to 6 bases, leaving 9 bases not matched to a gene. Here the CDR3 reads CASSPGGGNPEQYF. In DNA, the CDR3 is TGTGCCAGCAGCCCCGGCGGGGGGAATCCCGAGCAGTACTTC.

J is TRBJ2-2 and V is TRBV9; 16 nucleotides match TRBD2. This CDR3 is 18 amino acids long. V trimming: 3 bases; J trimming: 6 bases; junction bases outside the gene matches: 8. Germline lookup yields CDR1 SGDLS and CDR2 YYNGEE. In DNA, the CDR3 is TGTGCCAGCAGCGCTCAAGTCGGGACTAGCGGGGGGGCCGGGGAGCTGTTTTTT. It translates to CASSAQVGTSGGAGELFF. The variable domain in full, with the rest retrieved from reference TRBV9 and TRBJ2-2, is DSGVTQTPKHLITATGQRVTLRCSPRSGDLSVYWYQQSLDQGLQFLIQYYNGEERAKGNILERFSAQQFPDLHSELNLSSLELGDSALYFCASSAQVGTSGGAGELFFGEGSRLTVL.

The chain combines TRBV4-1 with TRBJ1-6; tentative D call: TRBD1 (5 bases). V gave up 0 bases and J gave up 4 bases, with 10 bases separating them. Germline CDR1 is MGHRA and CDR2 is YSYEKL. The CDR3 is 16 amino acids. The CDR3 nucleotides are TGCGCCAGCAGCCAAGAAGGAGCAGGGTATAATTCACCCCTCCACTTT. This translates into CASSQEGAGYNSPLHF.

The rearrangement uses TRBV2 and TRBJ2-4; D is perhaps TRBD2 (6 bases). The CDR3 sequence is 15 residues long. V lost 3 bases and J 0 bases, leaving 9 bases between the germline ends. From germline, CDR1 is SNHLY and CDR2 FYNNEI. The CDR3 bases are TGTGCCAGCAGTGATCGGGGACTAGCCAAAAACATTCAGTACTTC. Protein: CASSDRGLAKNIQYF.

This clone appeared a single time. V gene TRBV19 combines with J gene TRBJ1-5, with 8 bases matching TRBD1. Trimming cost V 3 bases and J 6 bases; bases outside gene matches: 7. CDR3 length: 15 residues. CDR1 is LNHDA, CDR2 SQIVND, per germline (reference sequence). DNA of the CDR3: TGTGCCAGTAGTATTGACAGGGGAGTGAGTCAGCCCCAGCATTTT. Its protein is CASSIDRGVSQPQHF.